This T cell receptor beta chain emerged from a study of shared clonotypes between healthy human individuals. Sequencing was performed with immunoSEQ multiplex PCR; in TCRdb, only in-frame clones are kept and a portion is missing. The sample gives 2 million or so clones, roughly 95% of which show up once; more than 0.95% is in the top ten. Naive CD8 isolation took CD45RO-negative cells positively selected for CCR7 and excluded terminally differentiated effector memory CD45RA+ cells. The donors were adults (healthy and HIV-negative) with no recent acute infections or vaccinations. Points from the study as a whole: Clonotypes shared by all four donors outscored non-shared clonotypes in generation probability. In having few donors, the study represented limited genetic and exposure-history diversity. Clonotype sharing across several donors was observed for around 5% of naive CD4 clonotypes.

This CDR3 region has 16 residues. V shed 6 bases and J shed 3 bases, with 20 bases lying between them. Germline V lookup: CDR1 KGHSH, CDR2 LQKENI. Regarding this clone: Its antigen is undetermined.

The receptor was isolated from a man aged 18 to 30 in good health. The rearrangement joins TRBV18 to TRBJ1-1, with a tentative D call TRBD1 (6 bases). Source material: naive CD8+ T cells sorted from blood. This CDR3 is CASSSRWGAADTEAFF. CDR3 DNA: TGTGCCAGCTCGTCTCGCTGGGGGGCGGCGGACACTGAAGCTTTCTTT.